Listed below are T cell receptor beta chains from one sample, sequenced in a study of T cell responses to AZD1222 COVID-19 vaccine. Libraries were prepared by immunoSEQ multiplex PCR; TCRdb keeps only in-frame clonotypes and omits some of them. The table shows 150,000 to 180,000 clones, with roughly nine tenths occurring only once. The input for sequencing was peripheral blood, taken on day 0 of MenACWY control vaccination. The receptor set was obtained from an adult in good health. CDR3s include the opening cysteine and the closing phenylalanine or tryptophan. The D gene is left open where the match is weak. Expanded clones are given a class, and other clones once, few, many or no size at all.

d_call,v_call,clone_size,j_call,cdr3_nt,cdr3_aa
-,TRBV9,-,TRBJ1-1,TGTGCCAGCAGCGCCCACGAGGCGAACACTGAAGCTTTCTTT,CASSAHEANTEAFF
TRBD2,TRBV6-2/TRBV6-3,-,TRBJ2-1,TGTGCCAGCAGTTACAGACCTAGCGGGGCTCTCATTAAATACAATGAGCAGTTCTTC,CASSYRPSGALIKYNEQFF
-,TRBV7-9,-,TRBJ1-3,TGTGCCAGCAGCCCCGCCTCTGGAAACACCATATATTTT,CASSPASGNTIYF
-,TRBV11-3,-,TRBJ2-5,TGTGCCAGCTCTGGGGACGGTCGAGAGACCCAGTACTTC,CASSGDGRETQYF
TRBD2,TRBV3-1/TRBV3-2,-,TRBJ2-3,TGTGCCAGCCGGCGGACTAGCGGCACGAGCACAGATACGCAGTATTTT,CASRRTSGTSTDTQYF
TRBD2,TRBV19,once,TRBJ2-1,TGTGCCAGTAGTTGGGAGGGCCCTCCTCGGAATGAGCAGTTCTTC,CASSWEGPPRNEQFF
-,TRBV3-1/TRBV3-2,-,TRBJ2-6,TGTGCCAGCAGCCAACGTGGGACCCCACCAGTCAACGTCCTGACTTTC,CASSQRGTPPVNVLTF
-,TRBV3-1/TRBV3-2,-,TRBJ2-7,TGTGCCAGCAGCCAAGCCCTCTTCTACGAGCAGTACTTC,CASSQALFYEQYF
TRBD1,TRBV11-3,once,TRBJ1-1,TGTGCCAGCAGCAATACCGGGACAGGGTTAGCTTTCTTT,CASSNTGTGLAFF
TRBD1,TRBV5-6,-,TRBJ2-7,TGTGCCAGCAGCTTTTCCCACAGGGGTGGCTCCTACGAGCAGTACTTC,CASSFSHRGGSYEQYF
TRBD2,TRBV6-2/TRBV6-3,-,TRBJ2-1,TGTGCCAGCAGTTCCTTGAAGGGACTAGCGGGAGATAATGAGCAGTTCTTC,CASSSLKGLAGDNEQFF
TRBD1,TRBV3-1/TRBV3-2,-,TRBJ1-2,TGTGCCAGCAGCGCCGGGACAGGAAATGGCTACACCTTC,CASSAGTGNGYTF
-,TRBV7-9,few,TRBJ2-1,TGTGCCAGCCGGCCGCGGGGAGGCTCCTACAATGAGCAGTTCTTC,CASRPRGGSYNEQFF
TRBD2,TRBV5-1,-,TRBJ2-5,TGCGCCAGCAGCTTGTTGGTAGCGGGGGGCGGAGAGACCCAGTACTTC,CASSLLVAGGGETQYF
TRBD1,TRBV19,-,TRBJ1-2,TGTGCCAGTATCGACAGGGTGGGCCGATTCCCCGGAGGCTACACCTTC,CASIDRVGRFPGGYTF
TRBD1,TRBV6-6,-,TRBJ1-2,TGTGCCAGCAGTTACATTTCGGGACAGGGGCATGGCTACACCTTC,CASSYISGQGHGYTF
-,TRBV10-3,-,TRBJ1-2,TGTGCCATCAGTGAGTCGCCAGGGCTTAACTATGGCTACACCTTC,CAISESPGLNYGYTF
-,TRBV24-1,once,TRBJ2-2,TGTGCCACCCGGGGGCCAGGGGTAACCGGGGAGCTGTTTTTT,CATRGPGVTGELFF
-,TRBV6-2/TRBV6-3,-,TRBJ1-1,TGTGCCAGCAGTGCCCCAGGGGAGAACACTGAAGCTTTCTTT,CASSAPGENTEAFF
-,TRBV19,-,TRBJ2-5,TGTGCCAGTAGTATAGCGTTTCTCACCCAAGAGACCCAGTACTTC,CASSIAFLTQETQYF
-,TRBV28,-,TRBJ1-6,TGTGCCACCAGGGACCGAGATAATTCACCCCCCCACTTT,CATRDRDNSPPHF
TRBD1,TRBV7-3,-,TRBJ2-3,TGTGCCAGCAGTCCGGACAGGCCGCGGGGCACAGATACGCAGTATTTT,CASSPDRPRGTDTQYF
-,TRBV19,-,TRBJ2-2,TGTGCCAGTAGACTAGCCGTGAACACCGGGGAGCTGTTTTTT,CASRLAVNTGELFF
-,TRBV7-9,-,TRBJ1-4,TGTGCCAGCAGCCCCGGGGGGGCGCTTAATGAAAAACTGTTTTTT,CASSPGGALNEKLFF
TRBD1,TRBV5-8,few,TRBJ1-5,TGTGCCAGCAGCTCCGGGACAGGACAGCCCCAGCATTTT,CASSSGTGQPQHF
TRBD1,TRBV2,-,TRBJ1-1,TGTGCCAGCAGGGGGACAGGGGTGGGGGCTGAAGCTTTCTTT,CASRGTGVGAEAFF
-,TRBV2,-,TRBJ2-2,TGTGCCAGCAGGGAACAGGGACCCACCGGGGAGCTGTTTTTT,CASREQGPTGELFF
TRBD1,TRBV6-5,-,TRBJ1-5,TGTGCCAGCGCGACAGGGAGTAGCAATCAGCCCCAGCATTTT,CASATGSSNQPQHF
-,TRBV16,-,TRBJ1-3,TGTGCCAGCACCCAGGGGAGAGGAAACACCATATATTTT,CASTQGRGNTIYF
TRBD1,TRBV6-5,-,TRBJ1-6,TGTGCCAGCAGGGGGACAGGGGAAGATTCACCCCTCCACTTT,CASRGTGEDSPLHF
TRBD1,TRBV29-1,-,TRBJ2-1,TGCAGCGTTGAAGATCCCGGGACAGGGAAGCGGGAAGGGGAGTGGGAGCAGTTCTTC,CSVEDPGTGKREGEWEQFF
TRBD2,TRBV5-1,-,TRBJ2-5,TGCGCCAGCAGCTGGGCTAGCGGACAAGAGACCCAGTACTTC,CASSWASGQETQYF
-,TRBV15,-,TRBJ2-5,TGTGCCACCAGCAGGGATCGAGAGACCCAGTACTTC,CATSRDRETQYF
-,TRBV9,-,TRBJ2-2,TGTGCCAGCAGCGTAGGATCCCCCGGGGAGCTGTTTTTT,CASSVGSPGELFF
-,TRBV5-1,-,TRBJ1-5,TGCGCCAGCAGCTTGATTGGACAACAGCCCCAGCATTTT,CASSLIGQQPQHF
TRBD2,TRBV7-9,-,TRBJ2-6,TGTGCCAGCAGCTCCCCGGGGGGGGCTGGGGCCAACGTCCTGACTTTC,CASSSPGGAGANVLTF
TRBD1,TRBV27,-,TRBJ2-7,TGTGCCAGCAGTTCGTTAGACAGGGTTCCGTACGAGCAGTACTTC,CASSSLDRVPYEQYF
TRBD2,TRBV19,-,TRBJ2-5,TGTGCCAGTAGTATAGGGGAGGGGAGGGAGGAGACCCAGTACTTC,CASSIGEGREETQYF
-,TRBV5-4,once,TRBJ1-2,TGTGCCAGCAGCTTGGAAGGACCGTACTATGGCTACACCTTC,CASSLEGPYYGYTF
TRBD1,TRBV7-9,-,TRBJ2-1,TGTGCCAGCAGCCCAGGACAGGGGGCGAACAATGAGCAGTTCTTC,CASSPGQGANNEQFF
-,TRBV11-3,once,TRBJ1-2,TGTGCCAGCAGTTTCCCAGGGTTTGGCTACACCTTC,CASSFPGFGYTF
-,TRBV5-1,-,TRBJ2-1,TGCGCCAGCAGCTTTGGCGGAAACAATGAGCAGTTCTTC,CASSFGGNNEQFF
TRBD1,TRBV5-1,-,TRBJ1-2,TGCGCCAGCAGCTCACAGGGGAACTATGGCTACACCTTC,CASSSQGNYGYTF
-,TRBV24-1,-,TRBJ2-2,TGTGCCACCAGTGATTTTGGGCTTGTGGGCGCCGGGGAGCTGTTTTTT,CATSDFGLVGAGELFF
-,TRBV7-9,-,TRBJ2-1,TGTGCCAGCAGCTTCCGGGACTCCTCCTACAATGAGCAGTTCTTC,CASSFRDSSYNEQFF
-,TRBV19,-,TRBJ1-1,TGTGCCAGTAGTACGCCCCTGGGGGCTGAAGCTTTCTTT,CASSTPLGAEAFF
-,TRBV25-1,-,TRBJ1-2,TGTGCCAGCAGTGAACTGGCAGCTCAGGGTGGCTACACCTTC,CASSELAAQGGYTF
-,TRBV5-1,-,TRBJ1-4,TGCGCCAGCAGCTTGACAGCGAGGGGTAATGAAAAACTGTTTTTT,CASSLTARGNEKLFF
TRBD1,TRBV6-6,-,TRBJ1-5,TGTGCCAGCAGGGGACAGGGGCATCAGCCCCAGCATTTT,CASRGQGHQPQHF
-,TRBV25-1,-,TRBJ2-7,TGTGCCAGCAGTGAAATTGGGACCAAACCCTACGAGCAGTACTTC,CASSEIGTKPYEQYF
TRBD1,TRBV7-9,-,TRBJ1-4,TGTGCCAGCAGCCGCTCCGGGACAGGGTGGTTGGAGGGAAAACTGTTTTTT,CASSRSGTGWLEGKLFF
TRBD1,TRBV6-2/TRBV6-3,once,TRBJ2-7,TGTGCCAGCAGCTCCTCCGGGACAGGGTCCTACGAGCAGTACTTC,CASSSSGTGSYEQYF
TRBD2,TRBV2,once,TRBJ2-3,TGTGCCAGCAGTGGCGGAGCGGGGTCCACAGATACGCAGTATTTT,CASSGGAGSTDTQYF